Described below is a single T cell receptor beta chain sequence and its context. Source study methods: For nucleated cells, counts were estimated from reference gene primer amplification. The protocol was immunoSEQ multiplex PCR, while the TCRdb copy is restricted to in-frame clones and leaves out a portion. The DNA gave D and trimming, while V, J and clone size come from that table. The repertoire has approximately 35,000 clones, less than 80% of them found once; the top ten carry around 40%. This sample is part of a study of blood T cell repertoires in COVID-19. Study-wide context: Donors in the United States, Italy and Spain gave samples during acute or convalescent COVID-19. T cells, B-cell-depleted T cells, or PBMCs supplied cDNA or gDNA.

Sequencing was performed on peripheral blood. The TCR comes from a man older than 75 with acute or convalescent COVID-19.

The CDR3 loop is CASSYSAGNTEAFF. The DNA of the CDR3 is TGTGCCAGCAGTTACTCGGCGGGGAATACTGAAGCTTTCTTT. The V gene is TRBV6-5, the J gene TRBJ1-1; no definite D call. There are 14 residues in the CDR3. CDR1 and CDR2 (germline): MNHEY, SVGAGI. The germline V and J ends were trimmed by 0 bases and 5 bases, with 10 bases remaining between them.